One sample yielded the 8 T cell receptor beta chains listed below, sequenced in a study of T-cell reconstitution after alpha-beta-depleted transplantation in children. A library of TCRbeta sequences, prepared with unique molecular identifiers, was generated. TCRdb fed the PCR reads into MiXCR, producing one record per CDR3 protein. This table has about 460,000 distinct CDR3 sequences, about an eighth appearing once. The sequencing used PBMCs from the stem cell graft donor, collected from the stem cell graft. Receptor source: a human donor who donated a stem cell graft to a child with combined immunodeficiency.

This clonotype showed up just a few times. The chain recombines TRBV27 with TRBJ2-3, with D unresolved. Germline V gene sequence: CDR1 MNHEY, CDR2 SMNVEV (reference sequence). V lost 1 base and J 2 bases, leaving 13 bases between the germline ends. This CDR3 spans 16 amino acids. The DNA for the CDR3 is TGTGCCAGCAGTTTATGGGTTGTTGGTGACACAGATACGCAGTATTTT. It translates to CASSLWVVGDTDTQYF.

This clonotype was detected a few times. The chain combines TRBV4-3 with TRBJ1-2; possible D gene TRBD1, 5 bases. Per germline, CDR1 LGHNA and CDR2 YSLEER. Trimming took off 3 bases at V and 0 bases at J, with 14 bases between the two ends. This CDR3 is 16 amino acids long. In DNA form, the CDR3 reads TGCGCCAGCAGCCACTCACTAGGGGAAACTAACTATGGCTACACCTTC. It specifies CASSHSLGETNYGYTF.

The sample holds a few counts of this clonotype. This chain links TRBV21-1 with TRBJ1-2; the table calls TRBD1, which could not be checked here. TRBV21-1 is given as a pseudogene. The CDR3 loop spans 15 amino acids. CDR3: CASSKAKEGGYGYTF. The CDR3 region has the DNA TGTGCCAGCAGCAAAGCTAAGGAAGGGGGCTATGGCTACACCTTC.

The rearrangement links TRBV6-2 or TRBV6-3 to TRBJ2-7; D gene unclear. Trimming cost V 3 bases and J 0 bases, with 21 bases left between them. The CDR3 runs 18 residues. Germline CDR1 MNHEY, CDR2 SVGEGT. Written as DNA, the CDR3 is TGTGCCAGCAGTTATGGTCTACGCCTGGCGCCCCTCTCCTACGAGCAGTACTTC. Protein: CASSYGLRLAPLSYEQYF.

This clonotype turned up a few times. The chain combines TRBV5-6 with TRBJ2-1, with D unclear. The CDR3 consists of 15 residues. The germline gives CDR1 SGHDT, CDR2 YYEEEE. Trimming stripped 0 bases from V and 8 bases from J, with 15 bases between. Here the CDR3 reads CASSLAPSRSDEQFF. The CDR3 bases are TGTGCCAGCAGCTTGGCGCCTAGTCGTTCCGATGAGCAGTTCTTC.

This clonotype was observed at least ten times. The V and J genes are TRBV12-3 or TRBV12-4 and TRBJ1-5; no reliable D call. The ends were cut back, 0 bases at V and 5 bases at J, with 17 bases in the middle. The CDR3 is 17 residues long. CDR3 in amino acids: CASSLAPSKVFHQPQHF. In DNA form, the CDR3 reads TGTGCCAGCAGTTTAGCTCCCAGCAAAGTATTTCATCAGCCCCAGCATTTT.

This clonotype has a count of ten or more. The chain joins TRBV5-6 to TRBJ2-7; 14 nucleotides agree with TRBD2. Looked up from germline, CDR1 is SGHDT and CDR2 is YYEEEE. CDR3 size: 19 residues. J lost 0 bases, V lost 6 bases, and 14 bases had no gene match. The CDR3 nucleotides read TGTGCCAGCAACTCCACATGGACTAGCGGGGGGTGCCTCTCCTACGAGCAGTACTTC. This gives the protein CASNSTWTSGGCLSYEQYF.

The chain links TRBV7-9 to TRBJ2-2; tentative D call: TRBD2 (5 bases). Germline V gene lookup returns CDR1 SEHNR and CDR2 FQNEAQ (reference sequence). This CDR3 comprises 15 residues. V lost 6 bases and J 6 bases, leaving 17 bases between the germline ends. Here the CDR3 reads CASRARDSSPGELFF. The CDR3 DNA reads TGTGCCAGCAGGGCCCGGGATTCATCACCCGGGGAGCTGTTTTTT. Full variable domain (outside the CDR3, taken from reference TRBV7-9 and TRBJ2-2): DTGVSQNPRHKITKRGQNVTFRCDPISEHNRLYWYRQTLGQGPEFLTYFQNEAQLEKSRLLSDRFSAERPKGSFSTLEIQRTEQGDSAMYLCASRARDSSPGELFFGEGSRLTVL.